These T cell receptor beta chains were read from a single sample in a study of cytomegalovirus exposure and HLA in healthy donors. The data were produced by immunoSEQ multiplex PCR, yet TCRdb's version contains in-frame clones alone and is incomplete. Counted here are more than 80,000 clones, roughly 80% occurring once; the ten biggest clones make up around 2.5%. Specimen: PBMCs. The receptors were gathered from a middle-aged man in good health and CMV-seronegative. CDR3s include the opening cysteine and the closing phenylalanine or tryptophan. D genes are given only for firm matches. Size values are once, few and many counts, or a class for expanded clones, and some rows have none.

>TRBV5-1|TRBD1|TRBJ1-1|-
TGCGCCAGCAGCGTCGGGACAGGGAACACTGAAGCTTTCTTT
CASSVGTGNTEAFF
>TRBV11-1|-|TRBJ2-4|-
TGTGCCAGCAGCTGGTCCGAGGGAAACATTCAGTACTTC
CASSWSEGNIQYF
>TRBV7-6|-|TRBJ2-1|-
TGTGCCAGCAGCTACCAGTCCTACAATGAGCAGTTCTTC
CASSYQSYNEQFF
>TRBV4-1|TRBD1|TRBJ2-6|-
TGCGCCAGCAGCCAAGGACAGGGTGTGGCTGGGGCCAACGTCCTGACTTTC
CASSQGQGVAGANVLTF
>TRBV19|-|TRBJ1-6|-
TGTGCCAGTAGTATCGAGAGCTCCTATAATTCACCCCTCCACTTT
CASSIESSYNSPLHF
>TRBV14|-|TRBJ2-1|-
TGTGCCAGCAGCCAACAACGCGGTCCCTACAATGAGCAGTTCTTC
CASSQQRGPYNEQFF
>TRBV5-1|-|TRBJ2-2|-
TGCGCCAGCAGCTTGGCCTTCGGCGGGGCGAACACCGGGGAGCTGTTTTTT
CASSLAFGGANTGELFF
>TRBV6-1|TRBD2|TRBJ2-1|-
TGTGCCAGCAGTGAAGCGGAAGGAAGCGGGGGGGTTAATGAGCAGTTCTTC
CASSEAEGSGGVNEQFF
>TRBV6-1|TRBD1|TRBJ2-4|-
TGTGCCAGCAGTGATCCGGGACAGGGGGCCGTCATTCAGTACTTC
CASSDPGQGAVIQYF
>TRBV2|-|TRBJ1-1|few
TGTGCCAGCATGACAAAACCGAACACTGAAGCTTTCTTT
CASMTKPNTEAFF
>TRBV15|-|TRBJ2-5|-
TGTGCCACCAGCAGAGATACGACACTGGCCCAGTACTTC
CATSRDTTLAQYF
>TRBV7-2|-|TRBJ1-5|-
TGTGCCAGCAGCCCTCGTACAGGGTGGGATAGCAATCAGCCCCAGCATTTT
CASSPRTGWDSNQPQHF
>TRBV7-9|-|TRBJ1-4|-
TGTGCCAGCAGCTTAGGGGTTCAGGGAGGAGAAAAACTGTTTTTT
CASSLGVQGGEKLFF
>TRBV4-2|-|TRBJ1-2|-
TGTGCCAGCAATGGCCGCGGGGCACTCTATGGCTACACCTTC
CASNGRGALYGYTF
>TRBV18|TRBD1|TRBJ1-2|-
TGTGCCAGCTCACCCTCGGGACAGGATGAGGGCTACACCTTC
CASSPSGQDEGYTF
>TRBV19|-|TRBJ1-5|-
TGTGCCAGTAGTCCGGACAGAAATCAGCCCCAGCATTTT
CASSPDRNQPQHF
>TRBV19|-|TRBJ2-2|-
TGTGCCAGTAGTATATTCAGCGCAAACACCGGGGAGCTGTTTTTT
CASSIFSANTGELFF
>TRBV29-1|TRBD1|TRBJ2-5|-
TGCAGCGCATTTGGGACAGCCTCACCTCAAGAGACCCAGTACTTC
CSAFGTASPQETQYF
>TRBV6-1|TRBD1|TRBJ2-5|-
TGTGCCAGCAGTGAACAACAGGGGAAGGAGACCCAGTACTTC
CASSEQQGKETQYF
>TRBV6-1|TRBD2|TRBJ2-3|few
TGTGCCAGCAGTGCGGACGGGGGGGGCACAGATACGCAGTATTTT
CASSADGGGTDTQYF
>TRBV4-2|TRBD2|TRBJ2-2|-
TGTGCCAGCAGCCAAGATATGGGACTAGCAAACACCGGGGAGCTGTTTTTT
CASSQDMGLANTGELFF
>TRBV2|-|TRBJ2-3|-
TGTGCCAGCAGAGCCCGTAGAACAGATACGCAGTATTTT
CASRARRTDTQYF
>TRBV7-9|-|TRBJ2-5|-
TGTGCCAGCAGCTTAGGGGACAACATACAAGAGACCCAGTACTTC
CASSLGDNIQETQYF
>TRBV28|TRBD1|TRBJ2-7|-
TGTGCCAGCGGCAGGGGGACCACGTACGAGCAGTACTTC
CASGRGTTYEQYF
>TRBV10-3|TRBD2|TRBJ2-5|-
TGTGCCATCAGTGAGAAGGCTAGCGGGGGACCCCAAGAGACCCAGTACTTC
CAISEKASGGPQETQYF
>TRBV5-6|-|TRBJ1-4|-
TGTGCCAGCAGCTCTTGGGGAGTAGCTAATGAAAAACTGTTTTTT
CASSSWGVANEKLFF
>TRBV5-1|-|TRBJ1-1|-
TGCGCCAGCAGCTTGGACTCGACAAGGAACACTGAAGCTTTCTTT
CASSLDSTRNTEAFF
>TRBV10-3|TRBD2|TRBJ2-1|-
TGTGCCATCAGTGAATTAGCGGGGGGGCCGGGTTACAATGAGCAGTTCTTC
CAISELAGGPGYNEQFF
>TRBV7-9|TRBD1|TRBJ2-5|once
TGTGCCAGCAGCCCGACAGGGGGCAGAGGGGAGACCCAGTACTTC
CASSPTGGRGETQYF
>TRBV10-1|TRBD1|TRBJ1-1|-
TGCGCCAGCAGTGAGTACAGGGGGAACACTGAAGCTTTCTTT
CASSEYRGNTEAFF
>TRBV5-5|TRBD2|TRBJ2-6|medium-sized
TGTGCCAGCAGCCCTTGGGGAGGGAGGGGCTCTGGGGCCAACGTCCTGACTTTC
CASSPWGGRGSGANVLTF
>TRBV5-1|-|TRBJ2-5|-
TGCGCCAGCAGCCTGTGGGGGGGCGCTGGTAGCGACCAGTACTTC
CASSLWGGAGSDQYF
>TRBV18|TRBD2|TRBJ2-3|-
TGTGCCAGCACACTGGGAGGGGCCCACACAGATACGCAGTATTTT
CASTLGGAHTDTQYF
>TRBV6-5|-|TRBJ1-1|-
TGTGCCAGCAGCCGGGGAGGCGGCACTGAAGCTTTCTTT
CASSRGGGTEAFF
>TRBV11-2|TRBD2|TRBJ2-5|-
TGTGCCAGCAGCTTGCTAAGGACTAGCGGGGGGCCTGGTAAGACCCAGTACTTC
CASSLLRTSGGPGKTQYF
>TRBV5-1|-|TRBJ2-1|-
TGCGCCAGCAGCTTGGTCCCAGCGGACCACAATGAGCAGTTCTTC
CASSLVPADHNEQFF
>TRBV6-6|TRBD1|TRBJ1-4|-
TGTGCCAGCAGTTACTCGACGCAGGGGGCGGAGGGAGTTCTGTTGTTT
CASSYSTQGAEGVLLF
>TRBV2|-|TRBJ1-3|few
TGTGCCAGCAGTGAAGACAGGGCTGCAGGAAACACCATATATTTT
CASSEDRAAGNTIYF
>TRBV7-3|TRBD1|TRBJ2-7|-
TGTGCCAGCAGCCGGGACAGGGACTACGAGCAGTACTTC
CASSRDRDYEQYF
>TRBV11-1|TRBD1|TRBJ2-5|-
TGTGCCAGCAGCCTCAGGGGGCAAGGGACCCAGTACTTC
CASSLRGQGTQYF
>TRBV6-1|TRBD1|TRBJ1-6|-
TGTGCCAGCAGTGGGGGACAGGGTTTGCAATACTCACCCCTCCACTTT
CASSGGQGLQYSPLHF
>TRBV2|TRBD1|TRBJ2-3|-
TGTGCCAGCAGTAGGACAGGGGGCCCAGATACGCAGTATTTT
CASSRTGGPDTQYF